The rows below give T cell receptor beta chains drawn from one sample of a study of cytomegalovirus exposure and HLA in healthy donors. The assay was immunoSEQ multiplex PCR, and TCRdb's table has in-frame clones only and misses some. The sample yields roughly 160,000 clones, under 85% seen once. Input material: PBMCs. Receptors were obtained from a woman under 40 in good health and CMV-seronegative. Both conserved end residues are part of each CDR3. Each record gives: V gene, D gene, J gene, clone size, CDR3 DNA, CDR3 protein. D genes are given only for firm matches. The listing skips clone size in some rows; elsewhere it reads once, few, many or a size class.

TRBV5-8,.,TRBJ2-2,.,TGTGCCAGCAGGGGGCGAAGGAACACCGGGGAGCTGTTTTTT,CASRGRRNTGELFF
TRBV7-3,.,TRBJ1-1,.,TGTGCCAGCAGCTCCAACCCAGGGTTCGACACTGAAGCTTTCTTT,CASSSNPGFDTEAFF
TRBV5-1,TRBD1,TRBJ1-1,.,TGCGCCAGCAGCGCAGACAGGGGTACGTACACTGAAGCTTTCTTT,CASSADRGTYTEAFF
TRBV9,TRBD2,TRBJ2-3,.,TGTGCCAGCAGCACGGGGGGGCATGCAGATACGCAGTATTTT,CASSTGGHADTQYF
TRBV19,.,TRBJ2-1,.,TGTGCCAGTAGTATCGCCTGGCCCAATGAGCAGTTCTTC,CASSIAWPNEQFF
TRBV5-6,.,TRBJ2-7,.,TGTGCCAGCAGCAAGGGACAATCCTACGAGCAGTACTTC,CASSKGQSYEQYF
TRBV7-2,TRBD2,TRBJ2-3,.,TGTGCCAGCAGCTTAGCGGGGACTAGCGCAAATACGCAGTATTTT,CASSLAGTSANTQYF
TRBV7-6,.,TRBJ2-4,once,TGTGCCAGCAGCCCTCGGGCCAAAAACATTCAGTACTTC,CASSPRAKNIQYF
TRBV10-3,TRBD2,TRBJ2-1,.,TGTGCCATCAGTGAGTCGAAGGGACTAGCGGGCAATGAGCAGTTCTTC,CAISESKGLAGNEQFF
TRBV7-3,TRBD2,TRBJ2-1,.,TGTGCCAGCAGCGGGACTAGCGGGGGCATGTACAATGAGCAGTTCTTC,CASSGTSGGMYNEQFF
TRBV14,TRBD1,TRBJ1-1,.,TGTGCCAGCAGTCTAGACAGGGGATTGATGAACACTGAAGCTTTCTTT,CASSLDRGLMNTEAFF
TRBV6-5,.,TRBJ2-5,.,TGTGCCAGCAGTCAATTCCCTACAGCGGGGACCCAGTACTTC,CASSQFPTAGTQYF
TRBV27,TRBD2,TRBJ2-7,.,TGTGCCAGCAGTTTATTCCTAGCGGGAGGAAACGAGCAGTACTTC,CASSLFLAGGNEQYF
TRBV28,TRBD1,TRBJ1-1,.,TGTGCCAGCAGTTTAACAGGGGGCTTGGGCACTGAAGCTTTCTTT,CASSLTGGLGTEAFF
TRBV4-2,TRBD2,TRBJ2-1,few,TGTGCCAGCAGCCAAGATCCCGCGGGAGGATCAAATGAGCAGTTCTTC,CASSQDPAGGSNEQFF
TRBV9,.,TRBJ1-4,.,TGTGCCAGCAGCTTACAGGGCGTTAATGAAAAACTGTTTTTT,CASSLQGVNEKLFF
TRBV6-6,.,TRBJ1-2,.,TGTGCCAGCAGTTCCCGAGGTGTCTCAAACTATGGCTACACCTTC,CASSSRGVSNYGYTF
TRBV10-1,.,TRBJ1-4,.,TGCGCCAGCAGAGCAGGGGAAATGCTTTTT,CASRAGEMLF
TRBV5-1,.,TRBJ1-4,.,TGCGCCAGCAGCCCCTCCCTGGGGAGTAATGAAAAACTGTTTTTT,CASSPSLGSNEKLFF
TRBV2,.,TRBJ2-2,.,TGTGCCAGCCGTAAGGGACTTATCGGCGGGGAGCTGTTTTTT,CASRKGLIGGELFF
TRBV6-1,.,TRBJ1-3,.,TGTGCCAGCAGTGCCAGGGGCTCTGGAAACACCATATATTTT,CASSARGSGNTIYF
TRBV6-6,.,TRBJ2-3,once,TGTGCCAGCAGTTACTCGAGGAACACAGATACGCAGTATTTT,CASSYSRNTDTQYF
TRBV30,.,TRBJ2-7,.,TGTGCCTGGAGTAGAGACTCCTACGAGCAGTACTTC,CAWSRDSYEQYF
TRBV7-2,.,TRBJ2-7,few,TGTGCCAGCAGCGTGCCGGGACACGGCTCCTACGAGCAGTACTTC,CASSVPGHGSYEQYF
TRBV7-9,.,TRBJ1-3,.,TGTGCCAGCAGCTTTGAACAGGCGGTTAGCACCATATATTTT,CASSFEQAVSTIYF
TRBV19,TRBD1,TRBJ1-6,.,TGTGCCAGTAGTTCTTCAGGGGGACAGGACTCACCCCTCCACTTT,CASSSSGGQDSPLHF
TRBV1,.,TRBJ1-6,.,TGCACCAGCAGCCAAGATATAGGCAGGGGGTGTAGGTCCTATAATTCACCCCTCCACTTT,CTSSQDIGRGCRSYNSPLHF
TRBV7-3,TRBD1,TRBJ2-7,.,TGTGCCAGCAGCGTTGGGACAGGGGGCGAACAGTACTTC,CASSVGTGGEQYF
TRBV6-5,TRBD2,TRBJ2-1,.,TGTGCCAGCAGACTTGCGGGAGGCAATGAGCAGTTCTTC,CASRLAGGNEQFF
TRBV11-2,.,TRBJ1-2,.,TGTGCCAGCAGTCTCAGAGAAAACTATGGCTACCCCTTC,CASSLRENYGYPF
TRBV5-1,.,TRBJ1-1,.,TGCGCCAGCAGCTTGGGAGAGAACACTGAAGCTTTCTTT,CASSLGENTEAFF
TRBV7-8,.,TRBJ1-5,.,TGTGCCAGCAGCTTAATGTACAGGGGCAATCAGCCCCAGCATTTT,CASSLMYRGNQPQHF
TRBV28,TRBD1,TRBJ2-7,.,TGTGCCAGCAGTCTTGGTGGGACAGGGCGCGAGCAGTACTTC,CASSLGGTGREQYF
TRBV9,TRBD1,TRBJ1-1,.,TGTGCCAGCAGGGGCGGACAGGGTTCGGGGGAAGCTTTCTTT,CASRGGQGSGEAFF
TRBV30,TRBD1,TRBJ1-1,.,TGTGCCTGGGGAGGTAGAGGGGGCTGGAGCACTGAAGCTTTCTTT,CAWGGRGGWSTEAFF